The present entry profiles one T cell receptor (beta chain) with its context. These data belong to a study of CD8 T cells in Susac syndrome. CDR1 is KGHDR and CDR2 is SFDVKD in the germline V gene. V gave up 3 bases and J gave up 6 bases, with 8 bases separating them. The CDR3 spans 13 residues. CD8+ and CD4+ blood T cells underwent TCR beta sequencing. Control patients had untreated stable or active relapsing-remitting multiple sclerosis by revised McDonald criteria. Random hexamers were used to reverse transcribe an amount of roughly 0.45 to 1 ug RNA. Amplification of the TCR beta CDR3 was carried out by immunoSEQ multiplex PCR, which spanned a total of 54 Vbeta and 13 Jbeta segments. TCRdb analysed the immunoSEQ multiplex PCR reads with MiXCR anew, one entry per CDR3 protein. The sample includes some 200,000 distinct CDR3 sequences, nearly 95% of them seen just once.

The sequence derives from a human donor with multiple sclerosis. This chain uses TRBV24-1 with TRBJ2-1; the D gene is possibly TRBD2 (6 bases). The sample was CD4+ T cells from PBMCs. The CDR3 DNA is TGTGCCACCAGTGATCCGGGAGCCAATGAGCAGTTCTTC. Translated: CATSDPGANEQFF.